This T cell receptor (beta chain) came from a study of T-cell memory formation after mild COVID-19 (dated by TCRdb to about 2021). Background for the entire study: TCR sequence clusters from the two donors were found to be largely donor specific. T-cell clones expanding and contracting after mild COVID-19 in two donors were tracked by longitudinal TCRalpha and TCRbeta repertoire sequencing. Two young, previously healthy adult volunteers made up the cohort, one male and one female.

Worth noting for this clonotype: It lacks a known antigen. The sample holds no much larger clone one base away, and base qualities are not on file.

Overall study outcomes, separate from this receptor: From day 15 to 85, contracting clones showed balanced CD4/CD8 phenotypes, whereas a second wave of clones that expanded from day 15 to 37 leaned towards CD4+. Some responding clones were found in pre-infection memory, which suggests that pre-existing cross-reactive memory T cells took part in the SARS-CoV-2 response. SARS-CoV-2 specificity was not confirmed for the second-wave clones peaking on day 37. Only two mild cases were covered in the study, and larger cohorts including severe cases with pre-infection samples were considered necessary. Contracting CD4+ clones turned up mainly in the CM and EM memory subsets, whereas EMRA was where CD8+ clones were enriched.

Ficoll-Paque density gradient centrifugation was used to isolate PBMCs. The instrument was an Illumina NovaSeq 6000. cDNA libraries for TCRalpha and TCRbeta were prepared by 5'RACE using constant-segment primers, with sample barcodes and unique molecular identifiers added. Trizol reagent was used to extract RNA from every sample. Library amplification was performed in two PCR steps, and a second sample barcode and Illumina TruSeq adapters were introduced in the second step. Sequencing of the libraries was done on an Illumina NovaSeq, producing 2 x 150 bp paired-end reads. Per the original workflow: With migec v1.2.7, reads were demultiplexed and then collapsed into UMI-guided consensus sequences. Using mixcr v2.1.11, the UMI consensuses were aligned to TRA and TRB V and J templates and assembled into clonotypes. Clonotypes were classified as expanded or contracted when called significant by both edgeR and NoisET, with noise models trained on biological replicates. For edgeR calls, the cutoffs were a false discovery rate-adjusted p below 0.01 and a log2 fold-change threshold of 1. As an exploratory analysis of dynamics, PCA with hierarchical clustering was applied to max-normalized trajectories of the 1000 most abundant clonotypes. Separately sequenced CD4+ and CD8+ repertoires were used to assign a CD4 or CD8 phenotype to each responding clone. TCRdb reprocessing: public reads trimmed at Q25 with fastp, clones called with MiXCR, in-frame beta chains kept. Each entry is one CDR3 protein sequence, shown with its most common DNA and genes. TCRdb, rather than the study authors, made the V and J calls. Recorded for this sample are around 200,000 distinct CDR3 sequences; 15% to 20% of them occurred a single time. The ten largest clones capture roughly 2.1% of the sample.

V drops 3 bases and J drops 2 bases, leaving 14 bases in between. The CDR3 contains 16 residues, cysteine and phenylalanine counted. Only CDR3 DNA is held: 48 bases, read in frame from base 1. The rearrangement joined TRBV12-3 or TRBV12-4 to TRBJ1-3, with the D gene not confidently named. The sample consisted of PBMCs or a T cell subset sorted from them (not recorded which). The source is an adult woman who had mild COVID-19 (a few samples of this study predate the infection). The sample titles of this study are shuffled in the database, so cell type and time point are left out; the donor was told from shared clones. The CDR3 region has the sequence CASSFVEFTTGNTIYF. The nucleotides read TGTGCCAGCAGTTTTGTCGAGTTTACCACTGGAAACACCATATATTTT.